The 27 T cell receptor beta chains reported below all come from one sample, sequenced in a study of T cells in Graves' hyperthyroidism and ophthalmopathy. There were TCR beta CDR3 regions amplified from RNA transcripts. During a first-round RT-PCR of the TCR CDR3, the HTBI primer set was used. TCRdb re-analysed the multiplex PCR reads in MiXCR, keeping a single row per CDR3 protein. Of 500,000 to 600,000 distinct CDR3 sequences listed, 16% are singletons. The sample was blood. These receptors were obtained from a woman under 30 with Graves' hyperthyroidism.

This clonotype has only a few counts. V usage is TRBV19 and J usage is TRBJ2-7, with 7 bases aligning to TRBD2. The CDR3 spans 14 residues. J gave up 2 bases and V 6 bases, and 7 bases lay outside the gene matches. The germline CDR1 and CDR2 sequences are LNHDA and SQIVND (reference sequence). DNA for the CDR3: TGTGCCAGTAGACCCTCCGGGGGGACCTACGAGCAGTACTTC. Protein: CASRPSGGTYEQYF.

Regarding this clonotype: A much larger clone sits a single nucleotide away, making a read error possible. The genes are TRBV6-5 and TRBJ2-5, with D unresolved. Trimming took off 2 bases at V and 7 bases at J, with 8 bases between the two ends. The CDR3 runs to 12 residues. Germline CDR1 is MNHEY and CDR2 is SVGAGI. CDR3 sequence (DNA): TGTGCCAGCAGTTACCTTAGAGGGACCCAGTACTTC. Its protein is CASSYLRGTQYF.

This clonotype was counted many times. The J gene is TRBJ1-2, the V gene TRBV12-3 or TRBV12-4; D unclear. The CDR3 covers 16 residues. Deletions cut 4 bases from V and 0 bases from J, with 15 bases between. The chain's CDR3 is CASSSDLDPPNYGYTF. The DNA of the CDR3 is TGTGCCAGCAGTTCGGACCTCGACCCACCTAACTATGGCTACACCTTC.

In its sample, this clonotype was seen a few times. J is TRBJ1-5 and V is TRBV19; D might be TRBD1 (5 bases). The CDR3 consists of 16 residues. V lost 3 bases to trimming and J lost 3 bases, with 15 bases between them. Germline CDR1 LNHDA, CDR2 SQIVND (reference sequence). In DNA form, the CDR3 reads TGTGCCAGTAGTATGGGGCGCAGTCCTCTCAATCAGCCCCAGCATTTT. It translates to CASSMGRSPLNQPQHF.

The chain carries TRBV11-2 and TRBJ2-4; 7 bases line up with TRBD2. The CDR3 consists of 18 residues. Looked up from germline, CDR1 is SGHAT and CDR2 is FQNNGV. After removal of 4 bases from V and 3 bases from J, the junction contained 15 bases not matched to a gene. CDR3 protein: CASSSPWGGRLGKNIQYF. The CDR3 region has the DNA TGTGCCAGCAGCTCCCCTTGGGGGGGGAGATTAGGCAAAAACATTCAGTACTTC.

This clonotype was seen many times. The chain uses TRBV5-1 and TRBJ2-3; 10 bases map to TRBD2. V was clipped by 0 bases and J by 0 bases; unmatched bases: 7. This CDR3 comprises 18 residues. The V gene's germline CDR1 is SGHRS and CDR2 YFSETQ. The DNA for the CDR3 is TGCGCCAGCAGCTTGGTTCGGACTAGCGGAGGGAGCACAGATACGCAGTATTTT. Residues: CASSLVRTSGGSTDTQYF. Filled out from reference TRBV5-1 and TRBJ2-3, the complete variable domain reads KAGVTQTPRYLIKTRGQQVTLSCSPISGHRSVSWYQQTPGQGLQFLFEYFSETQRNKGNFPGRFSGRQFSNSRSEMNVSTLELGDSALYLCASSLVRTSGGSTDTQYFGPGTRLTVL.

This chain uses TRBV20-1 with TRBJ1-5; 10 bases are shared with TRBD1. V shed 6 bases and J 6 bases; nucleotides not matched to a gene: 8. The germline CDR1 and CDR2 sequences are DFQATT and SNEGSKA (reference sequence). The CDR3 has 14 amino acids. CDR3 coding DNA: TGCAGTGCCCCGGAGACAGGGGGCTCTCAGCCCCAGCATTTT. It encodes CSAPETGGSQPQHF.

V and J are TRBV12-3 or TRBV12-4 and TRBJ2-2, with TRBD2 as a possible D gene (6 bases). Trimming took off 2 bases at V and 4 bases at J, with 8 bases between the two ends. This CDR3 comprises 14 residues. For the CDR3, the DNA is TGTGCCAGCAGTTTAAAGGGAGGCACCGGGGAGCTGTTTTTT. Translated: CASSLKGGTGELFF.

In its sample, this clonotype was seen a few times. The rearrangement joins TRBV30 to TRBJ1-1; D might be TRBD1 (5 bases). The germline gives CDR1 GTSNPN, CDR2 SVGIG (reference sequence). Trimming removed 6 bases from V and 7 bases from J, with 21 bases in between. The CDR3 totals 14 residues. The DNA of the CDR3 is TGTGCCTGCCGAGTGGGCGGGGCCGAGGATGAAGCTTTCTTT. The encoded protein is CACRVGGAEDEAFF.

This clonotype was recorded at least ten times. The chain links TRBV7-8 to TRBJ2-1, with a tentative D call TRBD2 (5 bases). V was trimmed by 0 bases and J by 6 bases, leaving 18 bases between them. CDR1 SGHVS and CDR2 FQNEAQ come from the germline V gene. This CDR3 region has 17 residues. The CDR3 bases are TGTGCCAGCAGCTTAGCGCGGTGGAGGACTGGTGTCAATGAGCAGTTCTTC. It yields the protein CASSLARWRTGVNEQFF. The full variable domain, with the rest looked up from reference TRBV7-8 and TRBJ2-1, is GAGVSQSPRYKVAKRGQDVALRCDPISGHVSLFWYQQALGQGPEFLTYFQNEAQLDKSGLPSDRFFAERPEGSVSTLKIQRTQQEDSAVYLCASSLARWRTGVNEQFFGPGTRLTVL.

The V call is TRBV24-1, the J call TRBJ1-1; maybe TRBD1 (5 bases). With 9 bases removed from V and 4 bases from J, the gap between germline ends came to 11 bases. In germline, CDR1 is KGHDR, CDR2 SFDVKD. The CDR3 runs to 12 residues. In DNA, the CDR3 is TGTGCCACCGGGGACGGAGGCACTGAAGCTTTCTTT. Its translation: CATGDGGTEAFF.

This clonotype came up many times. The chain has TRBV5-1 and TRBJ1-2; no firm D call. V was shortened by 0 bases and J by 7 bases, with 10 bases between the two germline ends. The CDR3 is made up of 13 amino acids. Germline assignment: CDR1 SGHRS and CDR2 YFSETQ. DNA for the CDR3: TGCGCCAGCAGCTTGGAGGGTGATCGTGGCTACACCTTC. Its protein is CASSLEGDRGYTF.

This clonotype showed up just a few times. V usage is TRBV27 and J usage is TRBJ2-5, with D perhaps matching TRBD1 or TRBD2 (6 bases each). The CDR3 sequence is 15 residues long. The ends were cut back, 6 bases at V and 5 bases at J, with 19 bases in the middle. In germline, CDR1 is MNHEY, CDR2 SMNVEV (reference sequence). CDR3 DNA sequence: TGTGCCAGCAGCCTAGGGGGGATCTTCCGCGAGACCCAGTACTTC. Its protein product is CASSLGGIFRETQYF.

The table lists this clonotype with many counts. The CDR3 sequence is CASSRRRANEQFF. The CDR3 DNA reads TGTGCCAGCAGCCGCAGGAGGGCTAATGAGCAGTTCTTC. The J gene is TRBJ2-1, the V gene TRBV11-2; D may be TRBD2 (6 bases). Trimming pared 5 bases from V and 7 bases from J, leaving 12 bases between. Per germline, CDR1 SGHAT and CDR2 FQNNGV. The CDR3 consists of 13 residues.

The CDR3 nucleotides are TGTGCCAGCAGCGCCCGACTAGCGGGAGGGTACAATGAGCAGTTCTTC. This gives the protein CASSARLAGGYNEQFF. The chain has TRBV7-9 and TRBJ2-1; 14 bases agree with TRBD2. The CDR3 loop spans 16 amino acids. Germline V lookup: CDR1 SEHNR, CDR2 FQNEAQ (reference sequence). Unmatched junction bases numbered 4, after V lost 5 bases and J lost 4 bases. The entire variable domain, with the rest obtained from reference TRBV7-9 and TRBJ2-1, is as follows: DTGVSQNPRHKITKRGQNVTFRCDPISEHNRLYWYRQTLGQGPEFLTYFQNEAQLEKSRLLSDRFSAERPKGSFSTLEIQRTEQGDSAMYLCASSARLAGGYNEQFFGPGTRLTVL.

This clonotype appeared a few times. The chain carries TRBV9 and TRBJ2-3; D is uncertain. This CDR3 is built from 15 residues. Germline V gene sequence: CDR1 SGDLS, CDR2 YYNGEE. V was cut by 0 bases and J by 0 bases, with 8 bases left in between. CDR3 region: CASSVASTSTDTQYF. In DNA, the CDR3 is TGTGCCAGCAGCGTAGCCTCTACTAGCACAGATACGCAGTATTTT.

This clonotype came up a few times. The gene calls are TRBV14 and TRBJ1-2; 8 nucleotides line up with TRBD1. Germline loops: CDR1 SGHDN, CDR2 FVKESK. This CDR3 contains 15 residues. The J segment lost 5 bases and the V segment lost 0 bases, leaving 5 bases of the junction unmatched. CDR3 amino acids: CASSQEPGTGYGYTF. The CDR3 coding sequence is TGTGCCAGCAGCCAAGAACCCGGGACAGGATATGGCTACACCTTC. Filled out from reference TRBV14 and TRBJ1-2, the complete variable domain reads EAGVTQFPSHSVIEKGQTVTLRCDPISGHDNLYWYRRVMGKEIKFLLHFVKESKQDESGMPNNRFLAERTGGTYSTLKVQPAELEDSGVYFCASSQEPGTGYGYTFGSGTRLTVV.

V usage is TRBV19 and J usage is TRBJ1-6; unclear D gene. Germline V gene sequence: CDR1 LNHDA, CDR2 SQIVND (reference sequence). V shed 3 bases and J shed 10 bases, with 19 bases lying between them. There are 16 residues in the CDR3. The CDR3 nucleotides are TGTGCCAGTAGTATTAAGATATCGAGGCAACGATCACCCCTCCACTTT. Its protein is CASSIKISRQRSPLHF.

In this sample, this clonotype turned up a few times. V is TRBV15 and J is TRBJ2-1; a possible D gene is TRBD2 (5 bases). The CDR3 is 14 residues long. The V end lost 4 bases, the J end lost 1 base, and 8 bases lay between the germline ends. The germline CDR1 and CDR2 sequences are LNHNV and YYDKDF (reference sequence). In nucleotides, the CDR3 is TGTGCCACCAGCATAGAGGGATCCTACAATGAGCAGTTCTTC. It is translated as CATSIEGSYNEQFF.

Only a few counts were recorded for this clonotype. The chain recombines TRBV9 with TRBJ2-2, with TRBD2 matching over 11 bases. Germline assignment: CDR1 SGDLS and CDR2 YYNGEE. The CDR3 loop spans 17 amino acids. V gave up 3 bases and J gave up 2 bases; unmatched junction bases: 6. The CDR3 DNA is TGTGCCAGCAGCGCTATAGCGGGGGGGAGAAACACCGGGGAGCTGTTTTTT. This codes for CASSAIAGGRNTGELFF.

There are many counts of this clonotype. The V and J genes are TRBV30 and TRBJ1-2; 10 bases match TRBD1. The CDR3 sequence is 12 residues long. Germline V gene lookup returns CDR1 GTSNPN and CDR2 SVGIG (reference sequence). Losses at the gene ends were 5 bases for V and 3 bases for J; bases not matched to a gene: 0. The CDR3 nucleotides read TGTGCCTGGGGACAGGGGGACTATGGCTACACCTTC. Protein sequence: CAWGQGDYGYTF.

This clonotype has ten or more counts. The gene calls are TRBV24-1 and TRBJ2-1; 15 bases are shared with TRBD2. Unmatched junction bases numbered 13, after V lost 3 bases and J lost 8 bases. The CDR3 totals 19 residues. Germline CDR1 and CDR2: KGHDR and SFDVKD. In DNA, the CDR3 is TGTGCCACCAGTGATCGGACCGGGACTAGCGGGAGGTTATACGATGAGCAGTTCTTC. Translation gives CATSDRTGTSGRLYDEQFF.

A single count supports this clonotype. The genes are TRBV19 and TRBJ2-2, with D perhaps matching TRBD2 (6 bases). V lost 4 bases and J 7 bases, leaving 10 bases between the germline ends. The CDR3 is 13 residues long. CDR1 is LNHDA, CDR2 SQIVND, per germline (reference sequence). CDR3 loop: CASSTTSIGELFF. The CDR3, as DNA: TGTGCCAGTAGTACAACTAGCATCGGGGAGCTGTTTTTT.

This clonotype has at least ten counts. In DNA, the CDR3 is TGTGCCAGCAGCAACGAACAGGGAAGCAATCAGCCCCAGCATTTT. The encoded protein is CASSNEQGSNQPQHF. The chain recombines TRBV7-8 with TRBJ1-5; a weak D match, TRBD1 (6 bases). This CDR3 region has 15 residues. The V and J ends lost 5 bases and 1 base respectively, with 12 bases between them. Germline values: CDR1 SGHVS, CDR2 FQNEAQ.

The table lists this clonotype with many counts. This chain's CDR3 is CASSPRSDRGGSPLHF. In DNA form, the CDR3 reads TGTGCCAGCAGCCCCCGGTCCGACAGGGGAGGTTCACCCCTCCACTTT. V usage is TRBV7-2 and J usage is TRBJ1-6, with 8 bases lining up with TRBD1. Germline CDR1 and CDR2: SGHTA and FQGNSA. V lost 5 bases and J lost 9; bases outside the gene matches: 12. The CDR3 totals 16 residues.

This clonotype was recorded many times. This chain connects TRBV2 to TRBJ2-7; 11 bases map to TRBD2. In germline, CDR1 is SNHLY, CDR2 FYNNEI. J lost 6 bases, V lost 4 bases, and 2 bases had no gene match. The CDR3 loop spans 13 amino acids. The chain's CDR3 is CASSVGLAGEQYF. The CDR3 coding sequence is TGTGCCAGCAGTGTTGGACTAGCGGGCGAGCAGTACTTC.

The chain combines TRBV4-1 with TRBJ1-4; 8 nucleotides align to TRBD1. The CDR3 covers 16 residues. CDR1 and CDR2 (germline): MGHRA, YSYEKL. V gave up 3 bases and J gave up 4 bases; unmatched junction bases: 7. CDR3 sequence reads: CASSHYLGQVNEKLFF. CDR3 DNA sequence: TGCGCCAGCAGCCACTATTTGGGACAGGTTAATGAAAAACTGTTTTTT.